The 3 T cell receptor beta chains presented below share a single source sample, sequenced in a study of T cells in Graves' hyperthyroidism and ophthalmopathy. Template material for amplifying TCR beta CDR3 regions consisted of RNA transcripts. The HTBI set primed first-round TCR CDR3 RT-PCR. MiXCR, applied by TCRdb to the multiplex PCR reads, yields one record per CDR3 protein. This table holds a few hundred thousand distinct CDR3 sequences, about a sixth found once. Sequenced input: blood. The receptor source for this set is a woman aged 18 to 35 with Graves' hyperthyroidism that later progressed to Graves' ophthalmopathy.

As regards this clonotype: One junction end disagrees with the germline gene, perhaps due to a read error. V and J are TRBV29-1 and TRBJ2-7, with 8 positions matching TRBD1. The CDR3 consists of 13 residues. In germline, CDR1 is SQVTM, CDR2 ANQGSEA. CDR3 protein: CSVKSGGSNEQYF. The CDR3 DNA sequence: TGCAGCGTTAAGTCAGGGGGCTCCAACGAGCAGTACTTC.

This clonotype was seen a handful of times. This sequence joins TRBV10-3 and TRBJ2-1; the match to TRBD2 covers 10 bases. Germline CDR1 reads ENHRY; CDR2 reads SYGVKD. The CDR3 loop spans 16 amino acids. V shed 5 bases, J shed 0 bases, and the junction held 4 bases outside the gene matches. The chain's CDR3 is CAISHQREGSYNEQFF. CDR3 in DNA: TGTGCCATCAGTCACCAGCGGGAGGGCTCCTACAATGAGCAGTTCTTC.

The chain uses TRBV6-1 and TRBJ2-1, with 12 bases lining up with TRBD2. This CDR3 region has 15 residues. The trim removed 5 bases at V and 9 bases at J, leaving 8 bases unmatched. CDR1 and CDR2 (germline): MNHNS, SASEGT. CDR3 sequence: CASSQTSGRTGEQFF. CDR3 sequence (DNA): TGTGCCAGCAGTCAGACTAGCGGGAGAACGGGTGAGCAGTTCTTC.